This TCR beta chain derives from a study of OX40 agonist ivuxolimab in advanced cancers. Study in general: Of the patients, three showed partial responses, one with hepatocellular carcinoma and two with cutaneous melanoma.

Comment on this clone: Antigen unknown.

Study-wide results and limits: At doses 0.1 to 3.0 mg/kg, CD4+ and CD8+ clones expanded. Low normalized clonal expansion also occurred in some nonresponding patients.

Libraries were prepared by immunoSEQ multiplex PCR; TCRdb keeps only in-frame clonotypes and omits some of them. The table records tens of thousands of clones, 88% of them present only once. Autoimmune disease history or systemic immunosuppression meant exclusion. CDR1 is SGHKS, CDR2 YYEKEE, per germline (reference sequence). There are 14 residues in the CDR3. The V and J ends lost 3 bases and 7 bases respectively, with 14 bases between them. The source of this sequence is an adult with an advanced solid tumor such as melanoma, head and neck, liver or kidney cancer. The chain combines TRBV5-5 with TRBJ1-5; D might be TRBD1 (5 bases). Sequencing used CD4+ or CD8+ T cells sorted from blood, obtained in a trial of the OX40 agonist ivuxolimab. The CDR3, as DNA: TGTGCCAGCAGCTGGGGCTCTATCACGCAGCCCCAGCATTTT. Encoded protein: CASSWGSITQPQHF.